These 3 T cell receptor beta chains came from one sample sequenced in a study of T cells in Graves' hyperthyroidism and ophthalmopathy. Authors of the study amplified TCR beta CDR3 regions from RNA transcripts. With the HTBI primer set, the TCR CDR3 went through a first round of RT-PCR. TCRdb reanalysed the multiplex PCR reads using MiXCR and keeps one entry per CDR3 protein. Of 500,000 to 550,000 distinct CDR3 sequences listed, about 20% are singletons. The sequenced sample was blood. Receptors originate from a man aged 40-49 years with Graves' ophthalmopathy.

The genes are TRBV12-3 or TRBV12-4 and TRBJ1-6; D is uncertain. Trimming took off 2 bases at V and 10 bases at J, with 6 bases between the two ends. The CDR3 covers 12 residues. CDR3 DNA sequence: TGTGCCAGCAGTTTAAAGGTATCACCCCTCCACTTT. Protein product: CASSLKVSPLHF.

The chain links TRBV12-3 or TRBV12-4 to TRBJ1-4; a possible D gene is TRBD1 (6 bases). The CDR3 is made up of 19 amino acids. Trimming stripped 3 bases from V and 6 bases from J, with 26 bases between. The CDR3 loop is CASSFLAGVELFADEKLFF. In DNA, the CDR3 is TGTGCCAGCAGTTTCCTCGCAGGGGTTGAATTGTTTGCGGATGAAAAACTGTTTTTT.

There are a few counts of this clonotype. This chain uses TRBV7-9 with TRBJ1-4; D might be TRBD1 (5 bases). From germline, CDR1 is SEHNR and CDR2 FQNEAQ (reference sequence). Between the trimmed V and J ends, which lost 4 bases and 7 bases, there was a span of 16 bases. CDR3 length: 15 amino acids. The CDR3 sequence: CASSSQSGSGEKLFF. CDR3 DNA sequence: TGTGCCAGCAGCTCTCAATCAGGGTCGGGTGAAAAACTGTTTTTT.